These 12 T cell receptor beta chains were all obtained from the same sample, sequenced in a study of OX40 agonist ivuxolimab in advanced cancers. Here immunoSEQ multiplex PCR was the method, and the copy in TCRdb shows in-frame clones only, minus some. Of around 73,000 clones in the sample, approximately 90% were seen once. The material was CD4+ or CD8+ T cells sorted from blood, obtained in a trial of the OX40 agonist ivuxolimab. Receptor source: an adult with an advanced solid tumor such as melanoma, head and neck, liver or kidney cancer.

The chain links TRBV9 to TRBJ2-2; D unclear. V was shortened by 4 bases and J by 4 bases, with 8 bases between the two germline ends. The length of the CDR3 is 13 residues. The germline V gene has CDR1 SGDLS and CDR2 YYNGEE. The CDR3 loop reads CASSPQGTGELFF. The CDR3 region has the DNA TGTGCCAGCAGCCCCCAAGGCACCGGGGAGCTGTTTTTT.

The chain links TRBV10-3 to TRBJ2-2, with 8 bases fitting TRBD1. Germline assignment: CDR1 ENHRY and CDR2 SYGVKD. The CDR3 extends over 16 amino acids. The trim removed 3 bases at V and 4 bases at J, leaving 7 bases unmatched. The CDR3 DNA sequence: TGTGCCATCAGTGATCCGGACAGGGAGAGCACCGGGGAGCTGTTTTTT. Translation: CAISDPDRESTGELFF.

The chain joins TRBV28 to TRBJ2-7; D is unclear. Germline assignment: CDR1 MDHEN and CDR2 SYDVKM. The CDR3 runs 12 residues. The V end lost 8 bases, the J end lost 6 bases, and 14 bases lay between the germline ends. In nucleotides, the CDR3 is TGTGCCAGCGCTCATTATCCGGGCGAGCAGTACTTC. It yields the protein CASAHYPGEQYF.

CDR3 loop: CASSIGYNEQFF. The DNA for the CDR3 is TGTGCCAGTAGTATTGGATACAATGAGCAGTTCTTC. The J gene is TRBJ2-1, the V gene TRBV19; D not resolved. The CDR3 totals 12 residues. V shed 3 bases and J shed 4 bases, with 4 bases lying between them. In germline, CDR1 is LNHDA, CDR2 SQIVND (reference sequence).

The chain couples TRBV27 to TRBJ1-6; D remains unclear. This CDR3 contains 12 residues. In germline, CDR1 is MNHEY, CDR2 SMNVEV (reference sequence). Trimming shortened V by 6 bases and J by 7 bases, and 7 bases separated the two germline ends. In DNA form, the CDR3 reads TGTGCCAGCAGCCCGGGGAATTCACCCCTCCACTTT. It specifies CASSPGNSPLHF.

This chain's CDR3 is CASRTLELSGNTIYF. In nucleotides, the CDR3 is TGTGCCAGCAGAACACTTGAACTCTCTGGAAACACCATATATTTT. The genes are TRBV7-9 and TRBJ1-3; unclear D gene. With 6 bases removed from V and 0 bases from J, the gap between germline ends came to 12 bases. The CDR3 extends over 15 amino acids. Germline CDR1 is SEHNR and CDR2 is FQNEAQ (reference sequence).

This chain uses TRBV4-2 with TRBJ2-7, with 9 bases matching TRBD2. The junction had 10 bases not matched to a gene; V was cut back by 0 bases and J by 7 bases. This CDR3 is 16 amino acids long. Germline values: CDR1 LGHNA, CDR2 YNFKEQ. DNA for the CDR3: TGTGCCAGCAGCCAAGATGTAGGTAGCGGGGGTTATGAGCAGTACTTC. This codes for CASSQDVGSGGYEQYF.

The chain combines TRBV11-1 with TRBJ1-5; weak D call: TRBD1 (5 bases). V lost 5 bases and J lost 3, with 14 bases in between. Germline CDR1 SGHAT, CDR2 FQDESV (reference sequence). CDR3 length equals 15 residues. CDR3 sequence reads: CASSLGDGYNQPQHF. The DNA for the CDR3 is TGTGCCAGCAGCCTAGGGGACGGTTACAATCAGCCCCAGCATTTT.

The rearrangement joins TRBV2 to TRBJ2-1, with D hard to call. The ends were cut back, 7 bases at V and 4 bases at J, with 8 bases in the middle. CDR3 length: 12 amino acids. CDR1 and CDR2 (germline): SNHLY, FYNNEI. CDR3 coding DNA: TGTGCCAGCATTGGCACTTACAATGAGCAGTTCTTC. It codes for CASIGTYNEQFF.

This rearrangement joins TRBV6-1 to TRBJ2-2, with D perhaps given as TRBD1 or TRBD2 (7 bases each). Germline V gives CDR1 MNHNS, CDR2 SASEGT. This CDR3 spans 19 amino acids. Trimming left V 0 bases short and J 4 bases short, with 21 bases between. CDR3 nucleotide sequence: TGTGCCAGCAGTGAAGCGGGGAGGGGGCGGCGGGGGTTCACCGGGGAGCTGTTTTTT. Translated, it gives CASSEAGRGRRGFTGELFF.

The chain carries TRBV29-1 and TRBJ2-2, with D uncertain. The CDR3 sequence is 13 residues long. Germline V gene sequence: CDR1 SQVTM, CDR2 ANQGSEA. The ends were cut back, 3 bases at V and 1 base at J, with 6 bases in the middle. CDR3 protein: CSVEPQNTGELFF. DNA of the CDR3: TGCAGCGTTGAGCCACAGAACACCGGGGAGCTGTTTTTT.

The V and J genes are TRBV30 and TRBJ2-6, with D tentatively TRBD1 (5 bases). The CDR3 totals 15 residues. Trimming took 2 bases from V and 2 from J, leaving 10 bases between them. Germline lookup yields CDR1 GTSNPN and CDR2 SVGIG (reference sequence). The DNA of the CDR3 is TGTGCCTGGAGTACAGGCTCCCCTGGGGCCAACGTCCTGACTTTC. This encodes CAWSTGSPGANVLTF. The whole variable domain, remainder taken from reference TRBV30 and TRBJ2-6, is SQTIHQWPATLVQPVGSPLSLECTVEGTSNPNLYWYRQAAGRGLQLLFYSVGIGQISSEVPQNLSASRPQDRQFILSSKKLLLSDSGFYLCAWSTGSPGANVLTFGAGSRLTVL.